What follows are 21 T cell receptor beta chains derived from one specimen sequenced in a study of blood T cell repertoires in COVID-19. Using immunoSEQ multiplex PCR, the repertoire was profiled, and TCRdb retains in-frame clones only, with some absent. The sample carries 150,000 to 200,000 clones, about 86% recorded once. Sequences were obtained from peripheral blood. All receptors derive from a man in his fifties or sixties with acute or convalescent COVID-19.

This clone was detected once. A read error may produce the germline difference seen at one junction end. The genes are TRBV28 and TRBJ2-7; the match to TRBD1 covers 10 bases. This CDR3 is built from 13 residues. Germline CDR1 reads MDHEN; CDR2 reads SYDVKM. Here the CDR3 reads CASSLTGGQGLNF. The CDR3, as DNA: TGTGCCAGCAGTTTAACCGGGGGACAGGGGCTCAACTTC.

This clone was counted once. The rearrangement uses TRBV19 and TRBJ2-1; 11 nucleotides agree with TRBD2. The CDR3 loop spans 20 amino acids. Per germline, CDR1 LNHDA and CDR2 SQIVND (reference sequence). V shed 5 bases and J 7 bases; nucleotides not matched to a gene: 22. CDR3 DNA sequence: TGTGCCAGTAGTCTCCAGGTGACTAGCGGGAATCTGCACCGGGGGAATGAGCAGTTCTTC. It specifies CASSLQVTSGNLHRGNEQFF.

This clone has a single count. Written as DNA, the CDR3 is TGTGCCAGCAGCGTTTTATCCGCCGGGGAGCTGTTTTTT. This codes for CASSVLSAGELFF. The chain has TRBV9 and TRBJ2-2; D uncertain. This CDR3 comprises 13 residues. The V gene's germline CDR1 is SGDLS and CDR2 YYNGEE. The V end lost 2 bases, the J end lost 6 bases, and 8 bases lay between the germline ends. Supplemented by reference TRBV9 and TRBJ2-2, the full variable domain reads DSGVTQTPKHLITATGQRVTLRCSPRSGDLSVYWYQQSLDQGLQFLIQYYNGEERAKGNILERFSAQQFPDLHSELNLSSLELGDSALYFCASSVLSAGELFFGEGSRLTVL.

The chain is built from TRBV29-1 and TRBJ2-3; tentatively, D is TRBD1 (6 bases). The CDR3 is made up of 16 amino acids. CDR1 is SQVTM and CDR2 is ANQGSEA in the germline V gene. The V end was cut by 3 bases, the J end by 6 bases, with 22 bases between. The CDR3 nucleotides are TGCAGCGTTGAGGATCTACAGGGTGAGGCGGTCGATACGCAGTATTTT. Protein: CSVEDLQGEAVDTQYF.

This chain links TRBV10-3 with TRBJ2-1, with 10 nucleotides matching TRBD2. CDR3 length equals 15 residues. Per the germline V gene, CDR1 is ENHRY and CDR2 is SYGVKD. With V trimmed by 10 bases and J by 5 bases, 11 bases remained unmatched. CDR3 nucleotides: TGTGCCACTACGAGGGTAGCGGGAGGTGACAATGAGCAGTTCTTC. It is translated as CATTRVAGGDNEQFF.

V is TRBV28 and J is TRBJ1-2; TRBD1 matches 12 bases. CDR1 and CDR2 from the germline V gene are MDHEN and SYDVKM. The CDR3 length is 15 residues. Trimming took 5 bases from V and 6 from J; bases not matched to a gene: 7. CDR3: CASSRPGQGADGYTF. The CDR3 DNA reads as TGTGCCAGCAGTCGCCCGGGACAGGGGGCAGATGGCTACACCTTC.

The rearrangement links TRBV28 to TRBJ2-5, with 12 bases fitting TRBD2. Trimming cost V 6 bases and J 1 base; bases outside gene matches: 15. Germline values: CDR1 MDHEN, CDR2 SYDVKM. There are 19 residues in the CDR3. CDR3 sequence (DNA): TGTGCCAGCAGATCCGGTTTGAGGCTAGCGGGAGGGATCCAAGAGACCCAGTACTTC. As protein: CASRSGLRLAGGIQETQYF.

This chain links TRBV19 with TRBJ2-7, with 7 bases lining up with TRBD1. This CDR3 is built from 14 residues. J was trimmed by 2 bases and V by 7 bases; bases with no gene match: 8. CDR1 and CDR2 from the germline V gene are LNHDA and SQIVND (reference sequence). The CDR3 DNA follows: TGTGCCAGTAAAGGGACAGAGAAGGCCTACGAGCAGTACTTC. Residues: CASKGTEKAYEQYF.

The chain links TRBV29-1 to TRBJ1-2; D is perhaps TRBD1 (6 bases). Germline V gene sequence: CDR1 SQVTM, CDR2 ANQGSEA. This CDR3 has 13 residues. Trimming cost V 4 bases and J 0 bases, with 9 bases left between them. CDR3 region: CSVAQGTNYGYTF. In DNA form, the CDR3 reads TGCAGCGTTGCCCAGGGGACTAACTATGGCTACACCTTC.

The chain carries TRBV11-2 and TRBJ1-5; 7 bases are a match to TRBD1. The CDR3 has 13 residues. Looked up from germline, CDR1 is SGHAT and CDR2 is FQNNGV. V shed 5 bases, J shed 7 bases, and the junction held 5 bases outside the gene matches. CDR3 protein: CASSPDRDQPQHF. The CDR3 nucleotides are TGTGCCAGCAGCCCCGACAGGGACCAGCCCCAGCATTTT.

This clone was found a few times. This chain uses TRBV9 with TRBJ2-3, with 9 bases identical to TRBD2. Trimming took 0 bases from V and 3 from J; bases not matched to a gene: 2. The length of the CDR3 is 15 residues. The germline V gene encodes CDR1 SGDLS and CDR2 YYNGEE. The chain's CDR3 is CASSVDLAGTDTQYF. The CDR3 coding sequence is TGTGCCAGCAGCGTAGACCTAGCGGGGACAGATACGCAGTATTTT.

The V and J genes are TRBV3-1 (or the pseudogene TRBV3-2) and TRBJ2-1; D possibly corresponds to TRBD2 (5 bases). The V end was cut by 1 base, the J end by 3 bases, with 10 bases between. The CDR3 runs to 15 residues. Germline values: CDR1 LGHDT, CDR2 YNNKEL (reference sequence). Written as DNA, the CDR3 is TGTGCCAGCAGCCAAGTAGACGGGAACTACAATGAGCAGTTCTTC. Amino acids: CASSQVDGNYNEQFF.

This clone was detected only once. The chain is built from TRBV7-9 and TRBJ1-2; perhaps TRBD1 as D (5 bases). V lost 1 base, J lost 4 bases, and 13 bases lay in between. Germline CDR1 SEHNR, CDR2 FQNEAQ (reference sequence). The CDR3 runs 15 residues. In nucleotides, the CDR3 is TGTGCCAGCAGCTTAGGGTCAGGGAGGACCTATGGCTACACCTTC. As protein: CASSLGSGRTYGYTF.

This sequence joins TRBV9 and TRBJ1-1; D may be TRBD1 (6 bases). V gave up 7 bases and J gave up 11 bases, with 21 bases separating them. This CDR3 spans 13 amino acids. Germline V gene lookup returns CDR1 SGDLS and CDR2 YYNGEE. In DNA, the CDR3 is TGTGCCAGCTCTCTAACGACACAGGGCCCCGCTTTCTTT. Its protein product is CASSLTTQGPAFF. Combining the CDR3 with reference TRBV9 and TRBJ1-1 gives the whole variable domain DSGVTQTPKHLITATGQRVTLRCSPRSGDLSVYWYQQSLDQGLQFLIQYYNGEERAKGNILERFSAQQFPDLHSELNLSSLELGDSALYFCASSLTTQGPAFFGQGTRLTVV.

The chain joins TRBV7-9 to TRBJ2-7; the match to TRBD2 covers 8 bases. V dropped 5 bases and J dropped 5; count of bases not matched to a gene: 8. The CDR3 loop spans 14 amino acids. Germline V gives CDR1 SEHNR, CDR2 FQNEAQ (reference sequence). CDR3 bases: TGTGCCAGCAGCCCCGGGGGGGGGTTCGACGAGCAGTACTTC. As protein: CASSPGGGFDEQYF.

The rearrangement links TRBV5-4 to TRBJ2-7; 9 nucleotides agree with TRBD1. The J segment lost 0 bases and the V segment lost 4 bases, leaving 5 bases of the junction unmatched. Germline lookup yields CDR1 SGHNT and CDR2 YYREEE (reference sequence). This CDR3 spans 15 amino acids. CDR3 in amino acids: CASSLGQGSSYEQYF. The DNA of the CDR3 is TGTGCCAGCAGCCTTGGACAGGGGAGCTCCTACGAGCAGTACTTC. The variable domain in full, completed from reference TRBV5-4 and TRBJ2-7, reads ETGVTQSPTHLIKTRGQQVTLRCSSQSGHNTVSWYQQALGQGPQFIFQYYREEENGRGNFPPRFSGLQFPNYSSELNVNALELDDSALYLCASSLGQGSSYEQYFGPGTRLTVT.

The genes are TRBV29-1 and TRBJ1-5, with D uncertain. The CDR3 is 12 residues long. Trimming left V 2 bases short and J 9 bases short, with 11 bases between. The V gene's germline CDR1 is SQVTM and CDR2 ANQGSEA. The CDR3 nucleotides are TGCAGCGTTGAAAGTCCAGGAGGGCCCCAGCATTTT. Its protein is CSVESPGGPQHF.

This rearrangement joins TRBV6-5 to TRBJ2-5, with a possible D match to TRBD2 (6 bases). The ends were cut back, 6 bases at V and 0 bases at J, with 11 bases in the middle. Looked up from germline, CDR1 is MNHEY and CDR2 is SVGAGI. CDR3 length equals 14 residues. The CDR3 loop reads CASSRGRNQETQYF. In DNA, the CDR3 is TGTGCCAGCAGCCGGGGGAGAAACCAAGAGACCCAGTACTTC.

V usage is TRBV6-4 and J usage is TRBJ1-2; 7 bases map to TRBD1. The CDR3 sequence is 17 residues long. Germline CDR1 MRHNA, CDR2 SNTAGT. J was trimmed by 0 bases and V by 5 bases; bases with no gene match: 12. In DNA, the CDR3 is TGTGCCAGCAGTCCCAACCCGGGACAGATTACTAACTATGGCTACACCTTC. Amino acid sequence: CASSPNPGQITNYGYTF.

The chain joins TRBV27 to TRBJ2-2; 7 nucleotides match TRBD2. After removal of 6 bases from V and 0 bases from J, the junction contained 10 bases not matched to a gene. This CDR3 spans 17 amino acids. CDR1 is MNHEY and CDR2 is SMNVEV in the germline V gene (reference sequence). CDR3 sequence reads: CASRKRGVQANTGELFF. The CDR3 coding sequence is TGTGCCAGCAGAAAACGGGGGGTCCAAGCGAACACCGGGGAGCTGTTTTTT.

The chain links TRBV3-1 (or the pseudogene TRBV3-2) to TRBJ2-1, with D perhaps TRBD2 (6 bases). Germline assignment: CDR1 LGHDT and CDR2 YNNKEL (reference sequence). This CDR3 spans 15 amino acids. V was pared by 4 bases and J by 8 bases, with 18 bases between. Written as DNA, the CDR3 is TGTGCCAGCAGCCCATCGGACTCCCCGGGGGATGAGCAGTTCTTC. Protein product: CASSPSDSPGDEQFF.